Listed below are T cell receptor beta chains from one sample, sequenced in a study of long-term antiretroviral therapy in people with HIV. TCRdb's table, derived via immunoSEQ multiplex PCR, lists solely in-frame clones and lacks some. The data show about 29,000 clones, with roughly nine tenths seen just once and roughly 7.3% held by the top ten. Sequenced here: unsorted PBMCs, sampled roughly 5 years before starting antiretroviral therapy. The receptor source for this set is a man aged 45-60 years with HIV. The CDR3 runs from the conserved cysteine through the conserved F or W. A D gene is named only where the DNA matches it firmly. Only part of the rows carry a size: once, few, many, or a class if the clone is expanded.

.	TRBV5-1	.	TRBJ1-1	TGCGCCAGCAGCTTGGGACGGGCACAGAACACTGAAGCTTTCTTT	CASSLGRAQNTEAFF
.	TRBV7-9	.	TRBJ1-1	TGTGCCAGCAGCCCCGACAGGCGCCGGAAAATGAACACTGAAGCTTTCTTT	CASSPDRRRKMNTEAFF
.	TRBV10-1	TRBD1	TRBJ2-3	TGCGCCAGCAGTTTGACAGGGAGTTCAGATACGCAGTATTTT	CASSLTGSSDTQYF
once	TRBV2	TRBD2	TRBJ2-2	TGTGCCAGCAGGCCCGGGACTAGCGGGGGGGCAGGGACCGGGGAGCTGTTTTTT	CASRPGTSGGAGTGELFF
once	TRBV2	.	TRBJ2-7	TGTGCCAGCAGTGAGGGGAATCGCTACGAGCAGTACTTC	CASSEGNRYEQYF
.	TRBV4-3	TRBD2	TRBJ2-7	TGCGCCAGCAGCCAAGAAGCGGGGGGCCATATCGAGCAGTACTTC	CASSQEAGGHIEQYF
once	TRBV19	.	TRBJ2-7	TGTGCCAGTAGTATGAGAAGGGAAGGCTACGAGCAGTACTTC	CASSMRREGYEQYF
.	TRBV4-1	.	TRBJ1-5	TGCGCCAGCAGCCAAGAGGCTCGGGCCCATCAGCCCCAGCATTTT	CASSQEARAHQPQHF
.	TRBV2	TRBD1	TRBJ2-1	TGTGCCAGCAGTGAATTGACAGGGACCAATGAGCAGTTCTTC	CASSELTGTNEQFF
.	TRBV5-4	.	TRBJ2-3	TGTGCCAGCAGCTTGGCCCTCCGGGTGGCTACTAGCACAGATACGCAGTATTTT	CASSLALRVATSTDTQYF
.	TRBV27	TRBD1	TRBJ2-1	TGTGCCAGCAGTCCACTTGGGCGGGGACAGGCTCGAAGCTCCTACAATGAGCAGTTCTTC	CASSPLGRGQARSSYNEQFF
.	TRBV2	TRBD2	TRBJ2-1	TGTGCCAGTAGCGGGACGTACTCCTACAATGAGCAGTTCTTC	CASSGTYSYNEQFF
.	TRBV4-1	TRBD1	TRBJ2-2	TGCGCCAGCAGCCATGGACAGGGGGTCGGCGGGGAGCTGTTTTTT	CASSHGQGVGGELFF
few	TRBV5-4	TRBD2	TRBJ2-7	TGTGCCAGCAGCTTGGTGGGGCGGGAGGCCTACGAGCAGTACTTC	CASSLVGREAYEQYF
.	TRBV6-1	TRBD2	TRBJ2-2	TGTGCCAGCAGTGGGTGGGGACTAGCGGAGAACACCGGGGAGCTGTTTTTT	CASSGWGLAENTGELFF
.	TRBV11-2	TRBD1	TRBJ1-3	TGTGCCAGCAGCTCAACAAGACAGGGTGGAAACACCATATATTTT	CASSSTRQGGNTIYF
.	TRBV7-3	TRBD1	TRBJ2-3	TGTGCCAGCAGCCCGACAGGGATCACAGATACGCAGTATTTT	CASSPTGITDTQYF
.	TRBV28	.	TRBJ1-1	TGTGCCAGCAGTTTATCCCCGGGGCATTTCACTGAAGCTTTCTTT	CASSLSPGHFTEAFF
.	TRBV7-6	.	TRBJ2-7	TGTGCCAGCAGCTTAGAGCGTGGGACCCCTCGGGAGCAGTACTTC	CASSLERGTPREQYF
.	TRBV7-9	.	TRBJ1-4	TGTGCCAGCAGCTTAGAATGGCAGATAGGATATAATGAAAAACTGTTTTTT	CASSLEWQIGYNEKLFF
.	TRBV29-1	TRBD1	TRBJ2-1	TGCAGCGTTGCGCGGACAGGGTTTAATGAGCAGTTCTTC	CSVARTGFNEQFF
few	TRBV6-4	TRBD1	TRBJ2-2	TGTGCCAGCAGCCAACCGGGACAGGGCACCGGGGAGCTGTTTTTT	CASSQPGQGTGELFF
once	TRBV10-3	TRBD1	TRBJ1-5	TGTGCCATCAGTGACAGGGGGAGAGGGAGCAATCAGCCCCAGCATTTT	CAISDRGRGSNQPQHF
few	TRBV27	.	TRBJ2-7	TGTGCCAGCAGTTTGTCGGCCGAATCCTACGAGCAGTACTTC	CASSLSAESYEQYF
.	TRBV7-2	.	TRBJ2-1	TGTGCCAGCAGCTCCGTAGATGAGCAGTTCTTC	CASSSVDEQFF
.	TRBV30	.	TRBJ1-1	TGTGCCTGGAGCGGGGTGAACACTGAAGCTTTCTTT	CAWSGVNTEAFF
.	TRBV6-5	.	TRBJ1-1	TGTGCCAGCAGTTACTCCTGGGGGCTTGACGAAGCTTTCTTT	CASSYSWGLDEAFF
.	TRBV11-2	.	TRBJ2-1	TGTGCCAGCAGCTTCCGGAGGAGTTCCCTCAGCTCCTACAATGAGCAGTTCTTC	CASSFRRSSLSSYNEQFF
.	TRBV5-1	.	TRBJ1-4	TGCGCCAGCAGCTTACAGGGAACGGGGCAGAATGAAAAACTGTTTTTT	CASSLQGTGQNEKLFF
.	TRBV5-8	.	TRBJ2-5	TGTGCCAGCAGCTTTAGGGTGTATCAAGAGACCCAGTACTTC	CASSFRVYQETQYF
few	TRBV9	TRBD1	TRBJ2-1	TGTGCCAGCAGCGTTGGACAGGGTGGGGTTGAGTTCTTC	CASSVGQGGVEFF
.	TRBV20-1	.	TRBJ2-5	TGCAGTGCTAGAGATCGGAGAACCCAGTACTTC	CSARDRRTQYF
.	TRBV10-3	.	TRBJ1-2	TGTGCCATCAAAAACAGGGAAGTGTCTGGCTACACCTTC	CAIKNREVSGYTF
.	TRBV29-1	.	TRBJ2-3	TGCAGCGTGGGTCAAGGGGGGTACGTGGGGGATACGCAGTATTTT	CSVGQGGYVGDTQYF
.	TRBV30	TRBD1	TRBJ1-1	TGTGCCTGGAGTGTACGGGACAGACTGAACACTGAAGCTTTCTTT	CAWSVRDRLNTEAFF
.	TRBV5-1	TRBD1	TRBJ2-7	TGCGCCAGCAGCGGACAGGGGCACTACTACGAGCAGTACTTC	CASSGQGHYYEQYF
.	TRBV9	.	TRBJ1-1	TGTGCCAGCAGCGTAGTGGCTGAGTACAGGGCCACTGAAGCTTTCTTT	CASSVVAEYRATEAFF
few	TRBV7-2	TRBD2	TRBJ2-1	TGTGCCAGCCTACTAGCGGGGGGTTACAATGAGCAGTTCTTC	CASLLAGGYNEQFF
.	TRBV10-3	TRBD1	TRBJ2-1	TGTGCCATCAGTGGGACAGGGGCGCGTGAGCAGTTCTTC	CAISGTGAREQFF
.	TRBV5-5	TRBD2	TRBJ2-3	TGTGCCAGCAGCTTGTTAGCGGGGGTAGATACGCAGTATTTT	CASSLLAGVDTQYF
.	TRBV5-1	TRBD2	TRBJ2-7	TGCGCCAGCAAAGTCGGAAGCGGGGGGAGCGAGCAGTACTTC	CASKVGSGGSEQYF
.	TRBV6-5	.	TRBJ1-1	TGTGCCAGCAGTTTGCAGGGAGGCACTGAAGCTTTCTTT	CASSLQGGTEAFF
.	TRBV7-2	.	TRBJ2-5	TGTGCCAGCAGCTTAGAATTCGGGGGAGGCGAGACCCAGTACTTC	CASSLEFGGGETQYF
once	TRBV7-9	.	TRBJ1-4	TGTGCCAGCAGCTTCGGACAGAAACCTAATGAAAAACTGTTTTTT	CASSFGQKPNEKLFF
once	TRBV10-3	.	TRBJ1-5	TGTGCCATCAGTGACCCGGACCGGGACCTTAGCAATCAGCCCCAGCATTTT	CAISDPDRDLSNQPQHF
.	TRBV9	TRBD2	TRBJ2-2	TGTGCCAGCAGCCCCCGGACTAGCGAGGACACCGGGGAGCTGTTTTTT	CASSPRTSEDTGELFF